This entry describes one TCR beta chain. The sample holds many counts of this clonotype. The target of this receptor is not known. The input lacks base qualities; no much larger clone sits a single base away. The instrument given in TCRdb is Illumina HiSeq 1500. TCRdb ran its own pipeline on the public reads, namely fastp trimming at Q25 and MiXCR clone calling, and kept in-frame beta chains. Every CDR3 protein is listed once, alongside the most common genes and DNA of its rows. This sample holds some 200,000 distinct CDR3 sequences; approximately 9.7% were observed only once. Clones ranked in the top ten supply approximately 4.6% of the sample. The source of the sample is a study of T cell repertoires in cytomegalovirus infection (dated by TCRdb to the late 2010s). General notes on the study: Because public TCR beta signatures pointed to carriage of CMV infection together with the matching HLA type, the HLA type of each donor mattered for the analysis. Results the study describes overall, beyond this receptor: Carriers of CMV infection plus the relevant HLA type were discriminated by the cumulative frequency of public TCR beta family members in the study cohort and in an independent 352-donor cohort. In the ex vivo response, HLA-C-restricted CMV-specific TCR beta clonotypes were dominant, and in two of eight donors the single most frequent clonotype came from this HLA-C-restricted group.

Material: PBMCs. This sequence originates from a human donor in good health (CMV status not recorded). Some clones in this sample may be carry-over from other donors' samples.

CDR3 protein: CASSSLVGLETQYF. The bases are TGTGCCAGCAGTTCCTTAGTCGGGTTAGAGACCCAGTACTTC. This receptor chain uses TRBV28 and TRBJ2-5; no D gene can be assigned with confidence. At the junction V is shortened by 4 bases and J by 4 bases, with 13 bases in between. From its cysteine to its phenylalanine, the CDR3 spans 14 amino acids. This entry keeps only the CDR3 DNA: 42 bases, framed from base 1. CDR1 and CDR2, per the germline V gene, are MDHEN and SYDVKM.